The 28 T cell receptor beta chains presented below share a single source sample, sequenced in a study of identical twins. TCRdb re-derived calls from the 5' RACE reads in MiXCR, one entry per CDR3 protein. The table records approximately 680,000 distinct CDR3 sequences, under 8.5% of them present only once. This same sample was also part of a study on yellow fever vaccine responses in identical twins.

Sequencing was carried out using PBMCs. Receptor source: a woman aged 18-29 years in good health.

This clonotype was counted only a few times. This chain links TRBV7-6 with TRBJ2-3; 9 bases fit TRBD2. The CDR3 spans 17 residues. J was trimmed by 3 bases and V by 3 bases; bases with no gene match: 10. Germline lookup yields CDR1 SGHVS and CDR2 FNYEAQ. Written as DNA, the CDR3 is TGTGCCAGCAGCTTTGGGCTAGCGGGGCTAGGGACAGATACGCAGTATTTT. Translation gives CASSFGLAGLGTDTQYF. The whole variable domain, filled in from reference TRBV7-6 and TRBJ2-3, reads GAGVSQSPRYKVTKRGQDVALRCDPISGHVSLYWYRQALGQGPEFLTYFNYEAQQDKSGLPNDRFSAERPEGSISTLTIQRTEQRDSAMYRCASSFGLAGLGTDTQYFGPGTRLTVL.

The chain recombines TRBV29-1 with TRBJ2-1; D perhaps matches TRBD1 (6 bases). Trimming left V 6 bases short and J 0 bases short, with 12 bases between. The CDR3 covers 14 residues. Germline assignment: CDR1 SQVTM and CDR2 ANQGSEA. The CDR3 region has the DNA TGCAGCGTCGCCACAGGGAGCTCCTACAATGAGCAGTTCTTC. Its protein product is CSVATGSSYNEQFF.

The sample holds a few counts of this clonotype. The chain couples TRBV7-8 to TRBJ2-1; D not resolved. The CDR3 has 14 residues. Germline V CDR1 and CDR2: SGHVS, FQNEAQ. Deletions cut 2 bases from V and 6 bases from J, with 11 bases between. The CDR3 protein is CASSLSRELNEQFF. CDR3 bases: TGTGCCAGCAGCTTAAGTAGGGAACTCAATGAGCAGTTCTTC.

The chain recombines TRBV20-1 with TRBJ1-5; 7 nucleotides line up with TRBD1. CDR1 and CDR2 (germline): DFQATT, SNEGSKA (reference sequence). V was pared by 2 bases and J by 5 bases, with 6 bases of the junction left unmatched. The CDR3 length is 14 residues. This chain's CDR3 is CSARPRGPDQPQHF. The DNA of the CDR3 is TGCAGTGCTAGACCTAGGGGGCCGGATCAGCCCCAGCATTTT.

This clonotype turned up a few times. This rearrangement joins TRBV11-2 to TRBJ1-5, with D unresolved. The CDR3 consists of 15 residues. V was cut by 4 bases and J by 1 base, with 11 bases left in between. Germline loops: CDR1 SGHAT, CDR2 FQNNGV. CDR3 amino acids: CASSSRPGSNQPQHF. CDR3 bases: TGTGCCAGCAGCTCTCGACCTGGAAGCAATCAGCCCCAGCATTTT.

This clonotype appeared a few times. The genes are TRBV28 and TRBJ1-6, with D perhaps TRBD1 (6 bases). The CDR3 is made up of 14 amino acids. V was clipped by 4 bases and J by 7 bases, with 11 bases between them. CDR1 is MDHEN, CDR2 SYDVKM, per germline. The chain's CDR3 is CASSSSGGNSPLHF. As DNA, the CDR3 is TGTGCCAGCAGTTCCTCCGGGGGCAATTCACCCCTCCACTTT.

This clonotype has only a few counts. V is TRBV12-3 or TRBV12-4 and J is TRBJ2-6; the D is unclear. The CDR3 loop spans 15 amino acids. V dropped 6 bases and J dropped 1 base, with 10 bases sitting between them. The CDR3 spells CASSSGPSGANVLTF. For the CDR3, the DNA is TGTGCCAGCAGCTCCGGGCCATCTGGGGCCAACGTCCTGACTTTC.

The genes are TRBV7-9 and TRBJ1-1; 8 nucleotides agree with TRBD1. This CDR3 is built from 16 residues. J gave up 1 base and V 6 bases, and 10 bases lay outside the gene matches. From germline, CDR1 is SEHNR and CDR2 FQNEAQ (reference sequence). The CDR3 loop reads CASRPRTGPRNTEAFF. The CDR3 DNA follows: TGTGCCAGCAGACCAAGGACAGGGCCCAGGAACACTGAAGCTTTCTTT.

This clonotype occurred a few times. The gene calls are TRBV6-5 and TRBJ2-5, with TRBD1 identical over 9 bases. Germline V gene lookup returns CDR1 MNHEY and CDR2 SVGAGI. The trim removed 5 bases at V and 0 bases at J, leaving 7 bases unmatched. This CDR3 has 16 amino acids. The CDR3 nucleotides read TGTGCCAGCAGTACTACGACAGGGGGGTACCAAGAGACCCAGTACTTC. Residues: CASSTTTGGYQETQYF.

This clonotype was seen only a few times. For the CDR3, the DNA is TGTGCCAGCAGTACCCTGACAGGCCAATACTACGAGCAGTACTTC. Amino acids: CASSTLTGQYYEQYF. The rearrangement joins TRBV6-1 to TRBJ2-7; tentative D call: TRBD1 (6 bases). With 5 bases removed from V and 3 bases from J, the gap between germline ends came to 17 bases. The germline gives CDR1 MNHNS, CDR2 SASEGT. This CDR3 has 15 amino acids.

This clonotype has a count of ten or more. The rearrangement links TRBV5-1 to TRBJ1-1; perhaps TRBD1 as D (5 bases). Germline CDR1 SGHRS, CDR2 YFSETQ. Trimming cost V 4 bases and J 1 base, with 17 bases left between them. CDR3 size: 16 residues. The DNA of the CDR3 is TGCGCCAGCAGCCCACCAGGGTTCACTAAGAACACTGAAGCTTTCTTT. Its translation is CASSPPGFTKNTEAFF.

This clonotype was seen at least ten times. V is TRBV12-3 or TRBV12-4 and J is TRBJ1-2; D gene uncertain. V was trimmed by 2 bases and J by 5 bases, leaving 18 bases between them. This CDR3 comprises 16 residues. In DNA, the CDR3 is TGTGCCAGCAGTTTAATCCCCCCTCTAGGCGGATATGGCTACACCTTC. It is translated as CASSLIPPLGGYGYTF.

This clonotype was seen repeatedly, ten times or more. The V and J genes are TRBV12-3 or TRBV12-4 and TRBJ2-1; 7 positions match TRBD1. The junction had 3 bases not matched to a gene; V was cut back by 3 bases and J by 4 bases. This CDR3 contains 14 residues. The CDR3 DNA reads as TGTGCCAGCAGTTTTATGACAGGGTACAATGAGCAGTTCTTC. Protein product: CASSFMTGYNEQFF.

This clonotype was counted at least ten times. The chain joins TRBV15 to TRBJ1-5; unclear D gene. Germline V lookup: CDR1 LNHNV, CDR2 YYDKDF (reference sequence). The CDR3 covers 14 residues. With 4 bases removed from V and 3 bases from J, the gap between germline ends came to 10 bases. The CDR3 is CATSKGRDNQPQHF. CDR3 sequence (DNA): TGTGCCACCAGCAAGGGAAGGGACAATCAGCCCCAGCATTTT.

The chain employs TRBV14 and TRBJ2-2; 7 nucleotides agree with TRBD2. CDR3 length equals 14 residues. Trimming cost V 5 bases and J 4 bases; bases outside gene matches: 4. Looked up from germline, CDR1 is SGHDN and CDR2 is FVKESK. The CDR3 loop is CASSAGVGTGELFF. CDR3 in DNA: TGTGCCAGCAGCGCGGGGGTTGGCACCGGGGAGCTGTTTTTT.

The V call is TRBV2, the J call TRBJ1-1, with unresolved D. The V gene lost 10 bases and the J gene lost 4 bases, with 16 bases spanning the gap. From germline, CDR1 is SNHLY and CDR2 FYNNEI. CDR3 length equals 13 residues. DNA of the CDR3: TGTGCCATCTCTCCCTCGGCTGGCACTGAAGCTTTCTTT. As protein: CAISPSAGTEAFF.

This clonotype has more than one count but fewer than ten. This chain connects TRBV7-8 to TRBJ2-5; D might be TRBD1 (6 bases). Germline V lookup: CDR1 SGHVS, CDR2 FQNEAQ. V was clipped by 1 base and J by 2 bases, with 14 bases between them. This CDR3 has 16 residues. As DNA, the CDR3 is TGTGCCAGCAGCTTAGGACTGATGACAGGACAAGAGACCCAGTACTTC. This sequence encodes CASSLGLMTGQETQYF.

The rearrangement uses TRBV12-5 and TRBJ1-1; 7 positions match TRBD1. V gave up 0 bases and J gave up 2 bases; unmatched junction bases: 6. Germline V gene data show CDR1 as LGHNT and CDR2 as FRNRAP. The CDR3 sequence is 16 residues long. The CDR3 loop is CASGLVAGGYNTEAFF. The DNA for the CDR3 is TGTGCTAGTGGTTTGGTGGCAGGGGGATACAACACTGAAGCTTTCTTT.

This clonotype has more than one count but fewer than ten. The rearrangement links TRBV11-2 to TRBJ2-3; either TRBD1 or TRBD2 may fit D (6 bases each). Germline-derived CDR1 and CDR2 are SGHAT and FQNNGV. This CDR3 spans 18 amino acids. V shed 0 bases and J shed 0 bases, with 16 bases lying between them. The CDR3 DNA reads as TGTGCCAGCAGCTTAGACCGGGGGCTAGCGAGTAGCACAGATACGCAGTATTTT. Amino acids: CASSLDRGLASSTDTQYF.

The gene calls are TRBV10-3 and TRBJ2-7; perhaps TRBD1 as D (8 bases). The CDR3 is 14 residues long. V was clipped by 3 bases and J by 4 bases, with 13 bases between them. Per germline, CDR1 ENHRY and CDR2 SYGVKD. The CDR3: CAISETGGGYEQYF. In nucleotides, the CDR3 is TGTGCCATCAGTGAAACAGGGGGGGGATACGAGCAGTACTTC.

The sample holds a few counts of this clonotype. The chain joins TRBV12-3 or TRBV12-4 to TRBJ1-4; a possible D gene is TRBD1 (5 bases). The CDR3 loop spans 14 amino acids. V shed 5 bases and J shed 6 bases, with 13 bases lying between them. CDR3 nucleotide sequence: TGTGCCAGCAGTAACAGGAATCGGGATGAAAAACTGTTTTTT. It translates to CASSNRNRDEKLFF.

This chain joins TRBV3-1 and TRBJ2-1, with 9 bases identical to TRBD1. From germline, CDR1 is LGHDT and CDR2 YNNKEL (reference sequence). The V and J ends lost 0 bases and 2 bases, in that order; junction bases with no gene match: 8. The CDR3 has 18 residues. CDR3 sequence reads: CASSQELPDRGPYNEQFF. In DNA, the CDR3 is TGTGCCAGCAGCCAAGAGCTCCCGGACAGGGGACCCTACAATGAGCAGTTCTTC.

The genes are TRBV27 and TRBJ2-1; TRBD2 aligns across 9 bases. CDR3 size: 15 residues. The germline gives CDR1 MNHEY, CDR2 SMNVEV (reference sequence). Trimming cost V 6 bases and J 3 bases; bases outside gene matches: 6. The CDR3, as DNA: TGTGCCAGCAGCATGACTAGCGGAAGCTACAATGAGCAGTTCTTC. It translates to CASSMTSGSYNEQFF.

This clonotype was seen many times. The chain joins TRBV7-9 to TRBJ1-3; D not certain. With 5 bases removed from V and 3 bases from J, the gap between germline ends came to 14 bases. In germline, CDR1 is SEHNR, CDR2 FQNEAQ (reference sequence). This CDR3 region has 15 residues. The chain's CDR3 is CASSRRGGIGNTIYF. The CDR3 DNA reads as TGTGCCAGCAGCCGTCGAGGCGGAATTGGAAACACCATATATTTT.

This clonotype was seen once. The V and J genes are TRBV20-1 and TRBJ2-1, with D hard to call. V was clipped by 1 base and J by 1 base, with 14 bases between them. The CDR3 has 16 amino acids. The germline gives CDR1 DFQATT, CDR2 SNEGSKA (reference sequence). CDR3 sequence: CSARVATGWSYNEQFF. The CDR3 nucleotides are TGCAGTGCTAGAGTGGCAACGGGCTGGTCCTACAATGAGCAGTTCTTC.

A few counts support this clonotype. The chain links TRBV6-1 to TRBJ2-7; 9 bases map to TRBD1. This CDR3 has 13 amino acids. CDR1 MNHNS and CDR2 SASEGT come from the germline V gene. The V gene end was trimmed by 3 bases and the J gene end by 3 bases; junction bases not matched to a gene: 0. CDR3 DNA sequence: TGTGCCAGCAGTGAGGACAGGGGCTACGAGCAGTACGTC. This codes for CASSEDRGYEQYV.

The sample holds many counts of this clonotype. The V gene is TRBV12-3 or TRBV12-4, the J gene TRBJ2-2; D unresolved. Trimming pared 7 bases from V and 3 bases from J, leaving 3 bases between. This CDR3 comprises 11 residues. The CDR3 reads CASTDTGELFF. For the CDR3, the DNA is TGTGCCAGCACCGACACCGGGGAGCTGTTTTTT.

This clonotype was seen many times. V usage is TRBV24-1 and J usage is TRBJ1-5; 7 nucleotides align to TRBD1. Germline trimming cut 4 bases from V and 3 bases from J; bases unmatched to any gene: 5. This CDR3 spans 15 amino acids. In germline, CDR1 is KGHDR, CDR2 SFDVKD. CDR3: CATSERQGINQPQHF. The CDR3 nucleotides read TGTGCCACCAGTGAGCGACAGGGAATCAATCAGCCCCAGCATTTT.